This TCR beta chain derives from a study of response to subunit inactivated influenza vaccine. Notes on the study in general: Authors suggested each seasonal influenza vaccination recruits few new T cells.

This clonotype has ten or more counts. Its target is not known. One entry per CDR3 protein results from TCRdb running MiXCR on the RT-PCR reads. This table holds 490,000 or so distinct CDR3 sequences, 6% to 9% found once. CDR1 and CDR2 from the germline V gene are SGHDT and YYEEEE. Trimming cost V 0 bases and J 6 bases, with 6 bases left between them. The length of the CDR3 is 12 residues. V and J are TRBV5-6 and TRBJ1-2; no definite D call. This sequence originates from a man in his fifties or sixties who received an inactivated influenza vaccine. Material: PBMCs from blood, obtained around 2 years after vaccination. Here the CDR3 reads CASSLVRDGYTF. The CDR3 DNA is TGTGCCAGCAGCTTGGTTCGGGATGGCTACACCTTC.